These 32 T cell receptor beta chains originate from one sample sequenced in a study of cytomegalovirus exposure and HLA in healthy donors. Vbeta (60) and Jbeta (13) primers were used in the PCR. The protocol was immunoSEQ multiplex PCR, while the TCRdb copy is restricted to in-frame clones and leaves out a portion. The data contain just under 70,000 clones, 70% to 90% of them singletons. The sequencing input was PBMCs. The receptors were sampled from a human donor in good health.

V and J are TRBV6-1 and TRBJ1-4, with 9 bases fitting TRBD1. Trimming removed 10 bases from V and 7 bases from J; junction bases left unmatched: 7. The CDR3 is 13 amino acids. Germline assignment: CDR1 MNHNS and CDR2 SASEGT. CDR3 coding DNA: TGTGCCACCCGGAACAGGGGGCTTGAAAAACTGTTTTTT. Encoded protein: CATRNRGLEKLFF.

The chain carries TRBV5-4 and TRBJ1-1; D unclear. From germline, CDR1 is SGHNT and CDR2 YYREEE (reference sequence). The CDR3 is made up of 13 amino acids. Trimming took off 4 bases at V and 4 bases at J, with 11 bases between the two ends. CDR3 sequence (DNA): TGTGCCAGCAGCCCACACCCCAGCACTGAAGCTTTCTTT. Translation gives CASSPHPSTEAFF.

The chain joins TRBV19 to TRBJ1-1; TRBD1 might be the D (6 bases). Deletions cut 3 bases from V and 7 bases from J, with 12 bases between. This CDR3 contains 13 residues. The germline gives CDR1 LNHDA, CDR2 SQIVND (reference sequence). CDR3 sequence (DNA): TGTGCCAGTAGTATTACGACAGGCTATGAAGCTTTCTTT. Translating it yields CASSITTGYEAFF.

This clone has only one observation. The chain uses TRBV5-4 and TRBJ2-5; maybe TRBD2 (5 bases). With 6 bases removed from V and 2 bases from J, the gap between germline ends came to 11 bases. The CDR3 sequence is 13 residues long. Per germline, CDR1 SGHNT and CDR2 YYREEE (reference sequence). The CDR3: CASTPGKQETQYF. In DNA form, the CDR3 reads TGTGCCAGCACCCCCGGGAAACAAGAGACCCAGTACTTC. Variable domain in full (rest from reference TRBV5-4 and TRBJ2-5): ETGVTQSPTHLIKTRGQQVTLRCSSQSGHNTVSWYQQALGQGPQFIFQYYREEENGRGNFPPRFSGLQFPNYSSELNVNALELDDSALYLCASTPGKQETQYFGPGTRLLVL.

This chain links TRBV5-1 with TRBJ1-6, with D possibly matching TRBD1 (5 bases). Trimming shortened V by 0 bases and J by 6 bases, and 13 bases separated the two germline ends. The CDR3 sequence is 16 residues long. Germline V gene sequence: CDR1 SGHRS, CDR2 YFSETQ. CDR3 DNA sequence: TGCGCCAGCAGCTTGGCAGGGCCGAAGGGTAATTCACCCCTCCACTTT. Protein product: CASSLAGPKGNSPLHF.

The CDR3 coding sequence is TGTGCCAGTAGTATAGCAGGGGCGCGGAGAGCCAAAAACATTCAGTACTTC. Protein: CASSIAGARRAKNIQYF. The gene calls are TRBV19 and TRBJ2-4, with D possibly TRBD1 on 6 matching bases. V was trimmed by 1 base and J by 0 bases, leaving 13 bases between them. Per germline, CDR1 LNHDA and CDR2 SQIVND (reference sequence). This CDR3 comprises 17 residues. Variable domain in full (rest from reference TRBV19 and TRBJ2-4): DGGITQSPKYLFRKEGQNVTLSCEQNLNHDAMYWYRQDPGQGLRLIYYSQIVNDFQKGDIAEGYSVSREKKESFPLTVTSAQKNPTAFYLCASSIAGARRAKNIQYFGAGTRLSVL.

CDR3 amino acids: CASSEMSYGYTF. The CDR3 DNA reads as TGTGCCAGCAGTGAAATGAGCTATGGCTACACCTTC. The chain carries TRBV2 and TRBJ1-2; no reliable D call. The CDR3 contains 12 residues. CDR1 and CDR2 from the germline V gene are SNHLY and FYNNEI. Trimming cost V 2 bases and J 4 bases, with 5 bases left between them.

The J gene is TRBJ1-4, the V gene TRBV10-3, with 7 bases lining up with TRBD1. Germline V gene lookup returns CDR1 ENHRY and CDR2 SYGVKD. The CDR3 sequence is 16 residues long. V shed 9 bases, J shed 0 bases, and the junction held 10 bases outside the gene matches. The chain's CDR3 is CAISEGAGSTNEKLFF. CDR3 coding DNA: TGTGCCATTTCCGAGGGGGCAGGGTCAACTAATGAAAAACTGTTTTTT.

The V and J genes are TRBV5-6 and TRBJ1-4; no reliable D call. Germline CDR1 is SGHDT and CDR2 is YYEEEE. Trimming left V 4 bases short and J 5 bases short, with 12 bases between. The CDR3 consists of 14 residues. The DNA for the CDR3 is TGTGCCAGCAGCGGGAGGACCTGGAATGAAAAACTGTTTTTT. Translated: CASSGRTWNEKLFF.

There are a few counts of this clone. The identical CDR3 is also encoded by other nucleotide sequences in the sample. The CDR3 DNA reads as TGTGCCAGCAGCTTAGCTGGGCAGGTCTACGAGCAGTACTTC. Translation gives CASSLAGQVYEQYF. This sequence joins TRBV7-9 and TRBJ2-7, with D uncertain. Trimming stripped 0 bases from V and 3 bases from J, with 9 bases between. This CDR3 comprises 14 residues. Germline values: CDR1 SEHNR, CDR2 FQNEAQ (reference sequence).

The chain is built from TRBV18 and TRBJ1-1, with 7 bases that match TRBD1. The CDR3 covers 15 residues. Germline V gene lookup returns CDR1 KGHSH and CDR2 LQKENI. J gave up 1 base and V 3 bases, and 5 bases lay outside the gene matches. CDR3 in amino acids: CASSPQGGGNTEAFF. The CDR3, as DNA: TGTGCCAGCTCACCCCAGGGGGGTGGGAACACTGAAGCTTTCTTT.

The rearrangement joins TRBV30 to TRBJ2-2; D is possibly TRBD1 (6 bases). The germline gives CDR1 GTSNPN, CDR2 SVGIG (reference sequence). This CDR3 region has 13 residues. Trimming stripped 4 bases from V and 4 bases from J, with 10 bases between. CDR3 coding DNA: TGTGCCTGGAACCGGGACACCACCGGGGAGCTGTTTTTT. It yields the protein CAWNRDTTGELFF.

This clone was counted a few times. The rearrangement joins TRBV2 to TRBJ2-7; TRBD2 aligns across 7 bases. CDR3 length equals 14 residues. Germline V gene data show CDR1 as SNHLY and CDR2 as FYNNEI. V trimming: 7 bases; J trimming: 2 bases; junction bases outside the gene matches: 8. As DNA, the CDR3 is TGTGCCAGCAAGCCTACGGGGGGTACCTACGAGCAGTACTTC. Translating it yields CASKPTGGTYEQYF.

This clone was seen only once. The CDR3 region has the DNA TGTGCCAGTAGTAAACGAACTTCCGGGACAGGGGAGCCCAGCACTGAAGCTTTCTTT. Protein product: CASSKRTSGTGEPSTEAFF. J is TRBJ1-1 and V is TRBV19, with 10 bases lining up with TRBD1. V lost 4 bases to trimming and J lost 4 bases; unmatched junction nucleotides: 18. This CDR3 contains 19 residues. CDR1 and CDR2 from the germline V gene are LNHDA and SQIVND (reference sequence).

V gene TRBV10-3 combines with J gene TRBJ1-1; a possible D gene is TRBD1 (6 bases). V lost 1 base, J lost 2 bases, and 14 bases lay in between. The CDR3 consists of 16 residues. Germline CDR1 is ENHRY and CDR2 is SYGVKD. The DNA for the CDR3 is TGTGCCATCAGTGAGTGGCAACAGGGCTCAAACACTGAAGCTTTCTTT. The encoded protein is CAISEWQQGSNTEAFF.

This chain uses TRBV9 with TRBJ2-1; 11 bases match TRBD2. CDR1 and CDR2 (germline): SGDLS, YYNGEE. This CDR3 spans 14 amino acids. With V trimmed by 1 base and J by 9 bases, 3 bases remained unmatched. The CDR3 protein is CASSVRLAGIEQFF. As DNA, the CDR3 is TGTGCCAGCAGCGTACGACTAGCGGGGATTGAGCAGTTCTTC. Full variable domain (outside the CDR3, taken from reference TRBV9 and TRBJ2-1): DSGVTQTPKHLITATGQRVTLRCSPRSGDLSVYWYQQSLDQGLQFLIQYYNGEERAKGNILERFSAQQFPDLHSELNLSSLELGDSALYFCASSVRLAGIEQFFGPGTRLTVL.

The V call is TRBV5-1, the J call TRBJ2-7; 7 bases line up with TRBD1. CDR3 length: 16 amino acids. V shed 0 bases, J shed 0 bases, and the junction held 6 bases outside the gene matches. Germline V gene lookup returns CDR1 SGHRS and CDR2 YFSETQ. This chain's CDR3 is CASSLGPTGSSYEQYF. CDR3 DNA: TGCGCCAGCAGCTTGGGACCGACAGGGTCCTCCTACGAGCAGTACTTC.

The chain carries TRBV7-2 and TRBJ2-4; 9 nucleotides align to TRBD2. The J segment lost 6 bases and the V segment lost 1 base, leaving 10 bases of the junction unmatched. This CDR3 region has 17 residues. Germline values: CDR1 SGHTA, CDR2 FQGNSA. The CDR3 DNA reads TGTGCCAGCAGCTTAGTCCAGGGGACTAGCATTCTAAACATTCAGTACTTC. Translating gives CASSLVQGTSILNIQYF.

The chain carries TRBV7-9 and TRBJ1-4; D unresolved. The CDR3 is 15 amino acids. Germline V gives CDR1 SEHNR, CDR2 FQNEAQ (reference sequence). The V and J ends lost 4 bases and 5 bases respectively, with 14 bases between them. CDR3 in amino acids: CASSSYGGINEKLFF. For the CDR3, the DNA is TGTGCCAGCAGCTCGTACGGTGGTATCAATGAAAAACTGTTTTTT.

This clone was seen just once. The chain combines TRBV5-1 with TRBJ1-1, with 7 nucleotides matching TRBD1. The trim removed 3 bases at V and 3 bases at J, leaving 17 bases unmatched. The germline V gene encodes CDR1 SGHRS and CDR2 YFSETQ. The CDR3 has 18 residues. The CDR3 sequence: CASSSPIWPTGRDTEAFF. The CDR3 coding sequence is TGCGCCAGCAGCTCGCCCATTTGGCCGACAGGGCGGGACACTGAAGCTTTCTTT.

J is TRBJ1-4 and V is TRBV29-1; D unclear. Germline values: CDR1 SQVTM, CDR2 ANQGSEA. V shed 6 bases and J shed 0 bases, with 8 bases lying between them. The CDR3 runs to 13 residues. CDR3 protein: CSVYIATNEKLFF. The CDR3 DNA follows: TGCAGCGTATACATTGCAACTAATGAAAAACTGTTTTTT.

The V call is TRBV5-6, the J call TRBJ1-6; 8 nucleotides match TRBD1. With 0 bases clipped from V and 10 bases from J, the junction kept 3 bases outside the gene matches. Germline assignment: CDR1 SGHDT and CDR2 YYEEEE. The CDR3 is made up of 14 amino acids. The CDR3 DNA sequence: TGTGCCAGCAGCTTGGTACAGGGGGTATCACCCCTCCACTTT. Protein sequence: CASSLVQGVSPLHF. Filled out from reference TRBV5-6 and TRBJ1-6, the complete variable domain reads DAGVTQSPTHLIKTRGQQVTLRCSPKSGHDTVSWYQQALGQGPQFIFQYYEEEERQRGNFPDRFSGHQFPNYSSELNVNALLLGDSALYLCASSLVQGVSPLHFGNGTRLTVT.

Only a few counts were recorded for this clone. The rearrangement links TRBV14 to TRBJ2-7; D perhaps matches TRBD2 (7 bases). CDR1 is SGHDN, CDR2 FVKESK, per germline. CDR3 length equals 15 residues. V was trimmed by 1 base and J by 2 bases, leaving 12 bases between them. This CDR3 is CASSQGGGQAYEQYF. The CDR3 DNA reads as TGTGCCAGCAGCCAAGGGGGGGGGCAGGCCTACGAGCAGTACTTC.

This clone was observed a single time. The rearrangement links TRBV5-5 to TRBJ1-1; 7 bases fit TRBD1. Germline CDR1 SGHKS, CDR2 YYEKEE (reference sequence). V lost 4 bases to trimming and J lost 0 bases; unmatched junction nucleotides: 9. The CDR3 runs 16 residues. The CDR3 loop is CASSPNRGPMNTEAFF. The CDR3 DNA sequence: TGTGCCAGCAGCCCTAACAGGGGACCCATGAACACTGAAGCTTTCTTT.

The V gene is TRBV27, the J gene TRBJ2-5; D is perhaps TRBD2 (5 bases). From germline, CDR1 is MNHEY and CDR2 SMNVEV (reference sequence). V lost 1 base and J 7 bases, leaving 7 bases between the germline ends. The CDR3 contains 12 residues. CDR3 in DNA: TGTGCCAGCAGTTTATTAGGAGGGACCCAGTACTTC. It specifies CASSLLGGTQYF.

The chain is built from TRBV4-2 and TRBJ2-5; 8 bases map to TRBD2. The germline V gene encodes CDR1 LGHNA and CDR2 YNFKEQ. CDR3 length: 18 residues. After removal of 0 bases from V and 3 bases from J, the junction contained 12 bases not matched to a gene. CDR3 in DNA: TGTGCCAGCAGCCAAGATGCGGGGGGCGGAGCGGGGGAAGAGACCCAGTACTTC. This sequence encodes CASSQDAGGGAGEETQYF.

This clone was counted once. The chain has TRBV7-6 and TRBJ1-1; the match to TRBD1 covers 10 bases. CDR3 length equals 17 residues. The V gene end was trimmed by 3 bases and the J gene end by 0 bases; junction bases not matched to a gene: 7. Germline CDR1 is SGHVS and CDR2 is FNYEAQ. The CDR3 DNA sequence: TGTGCCAGCAGCTTCGGCGGCGGGACAGGGGTGAACACTGAAGCTTTCTTT. Its translation: CASSFGGGTGVNTEAFF.

This chain connects TRBV18 to TRBJ2-2, with TRBD1 identical over 10 bases. There are 16 residues in the CDR3. CDR1 and CDR2 (germline): KGHSH, LQKENI. J gave up 3 bases and V 6 bases, and 7 bases lay outside the gene matches. The CDR3 nucleotides are TGTGCCAGCTCGCGCAGACAGGGGGCGGACACCGGGGAGCTGTTTTTT. It is translated as CASSRRQGADTGELFF.

The gene calls are TRBV4-1 and TRBJ2-1; 10 bases line up with TRBD2. This CDR3 spans 18 amino acids. The germline V gene encodes CDR1 MGHRA and CDR2 YSYEKL. Germline trimming cut 4 bases from V and 9 bases from J; bases unmatched to any gene: 18. Here the CDR3 DNA reads TGCGCCAGCAGCCCAGGGGGGGCTACTAGCGGGGCTAAGGGTGAGCAGTTCTTC. It translates to CASSPGGATSGAKGEQFF.

The rearrangement uses TRBV10-3 and TRBJ1-2; D not resolved. The CDR3 has 13 amino acids. Germline CDR1 reads ENHRY; CDR2 reads SYGVKD. Trimming stripped 10 bases from V and 0 bases from J, with 12 bases between. The CDR3 loop is CATSRGANYGYTF. CDR3 nucleotides: TGTGCCACCTCGCGGGGAGCTAACTATGGCTACACCTTC.

The chain has TRBV2 and TRBJ2-3; possible D gene TRBD1, 5 bases. Germline assignment: CDR1 SNHLY and CDR2 FYNNEI. The ends were cut back, 8 bases at V and 3 bases at J, with 15 bases in the middle. CDR3 size: 14 residues. CDR3 amino acids: CASSHRQRTDTQYF. The CDR3 DNA reads as TGTGCCAGCTCCCATCGACAGAGGACAGATACGCAGTATTTT. Filled out from reference TRBV2 and TRBJ2-3, the complete variable domain reads EPEVTQTPSHQVTQMGQEVILRCVPISNHLYFYWYRQILGQKVEFLVSFYNNEISEKSEIFDDQFSVERPDGSNFTLKIRSTKLEDSAMYFCASSHRQRTDTQYFGPGTRLTVL.

This chain connects TRBV19 to TRBJ1-1; tentatively, D is TRBD1 (5 bases). This CDR3 is built from 15 residues. Germline lookup yields CDR1 LNHDA and CDR2 SQIVND (reference sequence). Trimming left V 5 bases short and J 0 bases short, with 13 bases between. CDR3 in amino acids: CASSSTGGVNTEAFF. The CDR3 DNA follows: TGTGCCAGTAGTTCAACAGGTGGGGTGAACACTGAAGCTTTCTTT. Supplemented by reference TRBV19 and TRBJ1-1, the full variable domain reads DGGITQSPKYLFRKEGQNVTLSCEQNLNHDAMYWYRQDPGQGLRLIYYSQIVNDFQKGDIAEGYSVSREKKESFPLTVTSAQKNPTAFYLCASSSTGGVNTEAFFGQGTRLTVV.